This TCR beta chain derives from a study of Ad26.COV2.S vaccination and SARS-CoV-2 variants. Overall study results and limits: Overall T cell responses may have been underestimated by the analyses of TCR breadth and depth. Comparable non-spike TCR breadth was observed in vaccine and placebo recipients.

Some clones are missing from TCRdb's copy, which holds only in-frame ones; the method was immunoSEQ multiplex PCR. Of roughly 180,000 clones in the sample, around 88% were seen once. Germline V gene lookup returns CDR1 MNHEY and CDR2 SVGAGI. V was pared by 0 bases and J by 5 bases, with 10 bases between. The CDR3 extends over 14 amino acids. As regards this clone: The antigen remains undetermined.

The receptor's source is a human donor who had recovered from COVID-19. This chain connects TRBV6-5 to TRBJ1-2; D remains ambiguous. The sequencing used peripheral blood, collected after recovery from COVID-19. CDR3 sequence (DNA): TGTGCCAGCAGTTACTCGGAGTCAGCATATGGCTACACCTTC. Protein: CASSYSESAYGYTF.